Sequencing of this TCR beta chain was carried out in a study of blood T cell repertoires in COVID-19. Study overall: From the United States, Italy and Spain came samples of acute and convalescent COVID-19. T cells, B-cell-depleted T cells, or PBMCs supplied cDNA or gDNA.

As processed by the authors: Reference gene primer amplification in the assay estimated nucleated cell counts. TCRdb's copy holds only in-frame clones and misses some; the assay was immunoSEQ multiplex PCR. V, J and clone size are those of that table, while D and trimming were read from the DNA. The sample gives about 240,000 clones, 70% to 90% of which show up once; under 4.5% is in the top ten. Unmatched junction bases numbered 5, after V lost 4 bases and J lost 4 bases. Per germline, CDR1 SGHRS and CDR2 YFSETQ. CDR3 size: 14 residues. Sequenced input: peripheral blood. This TCR was sampled from a man aged 45-60 years with acute or convalescent COVID-19. V and J are TRBV5-1 and TRBJ1-2; 9 positions agree with TRBD1. In nucleotides, the CDR3 is TGCGCCAGCAGCGAGGGGACAGGGACCTATGGCTACACCTTC. Residues: CASSEGTGTYGYTF.